This entry lists 21 T cell receptor beta chains sequenced from one sample in a study of T cell responses to AZD1222 COVID-19 vaccine. Using immunoSEQ multiplex PCR, the repertoire was profiled, and TCRdb retains in-frame clones only, with some absent. Of more than 95,000 clones in the sample, approximately 86% were seen once. The input for sequencing was peripheral blood, taken on day 0 of AZD1222 vaccination. These receptors all come from an adult in good health.

This sequence joins TRBV11-1 and TRBJ2-5; 7 bases map to TRBD2. Germline-derived CDR1 and CDR2 are SGHAT and FQDESV (reference sequence). V shed 2 bases, J shed 4 bases, and the junction held 7 bases outside the gene matches. The CDR3 is 15 amino acids. The CDR3 protein is CASSLQAGGGETQYF. CDR3 sequence (DNA): TGTGCCAGCAGCTTACAAGCGGGCGGGGGAGAGACCCAGTACTTC.

V and J are TRBV15 and TRBJ2-2, with D possibly TRBD1 on 5 matching bases. CDR1 is LNHNV, CDR2 YYDKDF, per germline (reference sequence). Trimming shortened V by 0 bases and J by 0 bases, and 11 bases separated the two germline ends. The CDR3 is 17 amino acids. CDR3 sequence: CATSRDSTTANTGELFF. Here the CDR3 DNA reads TGTGCCACCAGCAGAGATTCTACGACAGCGAACACCGGGGAGCTGTTTTTT.

The chain employs TRBV30 and TRBJ2-1; D gene unclear. Trimming took off 0 bases at V and 9 bases at J, with 12 bases between the two ends. There are 13 residues in the CDR3. CDR1 and CDR2 from the germline V gene are GTSNPN and SVGIG (reference sequence). CDR3 protein: CAWSVVTIGEQFF. The CDR3 bases are TGTGCCTGGAGTGTAGTAACGATCGGTGAGCAGTTCTTC.

This clone was counted a single time. The V call is TRBV7-2, the J call TRBJ1-2; no firm D call. V lost 11 bases, J lost 2 bases, and 9 bases lay in between. Per the germline V gene, CDR1 is SGHTA and CDR2 is FQGNSA. The CDR3 covers 11 residues. The CDR3 DNA is TGTGCCGCCGCGGCAAACTATGGCTACACCTTC. It translates to CAAAANYGYTF.

The CDR3 sequence is CAISGKTGDYEQYF. The CDR3 region has the DNA TGTGCCATCAGTGGGAAGACAGGCGACTACGAGCAGTACTTC. This chain uses TRBV10-3 with TRBJ2-7, with D possibly matching TRBD1 (6 bases). This CDR3 region has 14 residues. In germline, CDR1 is ENHRY, CDR2 SYGVKD. The V end was cut by 4 bases, the J end by 3 bases, with 13 bases between.

Details on this clone: This sample also contains other DNA sequences that code for the same CDR3. V is TRBV5-1 and J is TRBJ2-1, with 9 nucleotides matching TRBD2. This CDR3 is 13 amino acids long. The germline gives CDR1 SGHRS, CDR2 YFSETQ. Trimming at V came to 0 bases and at J to 10 bases, leaving 2 bases not matched to a gene. The CDR3 nucleotides read TGCGCCAGCAGCTTGGCTAGCGGGAACGAGCAGTTCTTC. Its protein is CASSLASGNEQFF.

The chain joins TRBV19 to TRBJ2-3; TRBD2 aligns across 12 bases. Losses at the gene ends were 6 bases for V and 3 bases for J; bases not matched to a gene: 10. This CDR3 has 17 amino acids. Germline-derived CDR1 and CDR2 are LNHDA and SQIVND (reference sequence). CDR3 bases: TGTGCCAGTAGCATCCCCCGACTAGCGGGGGAGACAGATACGCAGTATTTT. Its translation: CASSIPRLAGETDTQYF. Drawing the rest from reference TRBV19 and TRBJ2-3, the complete variable domain is DGGITQSPKYLFRKEGQNVTLSCEQNLNHDAMYWYRQDPGQGLRLIYYSQIVNDFQKGDIAEGYSVSREKKESFPLTVTSAQKNPTAFYLCASSIPRLAGETDTQYFGPGTRLTVL.

V is TRBV30 and J is TRBJ2-1, with 7 positions matching TRBD2. CDR3 length: 14 amino acids. After removal of 2 bases from V and 4 bases from J, the junction contained 5 bases not matched to a gene. Germline loops: CDR1 GTSNPN, CDR2 SVGIG (reference sequence). Written as DNA, the CDR3 is TGTGCCTGGAGTAGCGGGATAGGTTACAATGAGCAGTTCTTC. It encodes CAWSSGIGYNEQFF.

This clone was recorded only once. The chain carries TRBV5-1 and TRBJ2-3; D possibly uses TRBD1 or TRBD2 (5 bases each). CDR3 length equals 14 residues. Trimming cost V 4 bases and J 4 bases, with 13 bases left between them. Germline V gene lookup returns CDR1 SGHRS and CDR2 YFSETQ. CDR3 sequence: CASSKTGGSDTQYF. CDR3 sequence (DNA): TGCGCCAGCAGCAAAACAGGAGGATCAGATACGCAGTATTTT. Drawing the rest from reference TRBV5-1 and TRBJ2-3, the complete variable domain is KAGVTQTPRYLIKTRGQQVTLSCSPISGHRSVSWYQQTPGQGLQFLFEYFSETQRNKGNFPGRFSGRQFSNSRSEMNVSTLELGDSALYLCASSKTGGSDTQYFGPGTRLTVL.

The chain recombines TRBV16 with TRBJ1-4; D call uncertain. Germline-derived CDR1 and CDR2 are KGHSY and FQNENV. V shed 2 bases and J shed 0 bases, with 10 bases lying between them. The CDR3 has 16 residues. The CDR3 loop is CASSQDQSATNEKLFF. In DNA form, the CDR3 reads TGTGCCAGCAGCCAAGATCAGTCAGCAACTAATGAAAAACTGTTTTTT.

V usage is TRBV29-1 and J usage is TRBJ1-1, with a weak D call TRBD1 (5 bases). The CDR3 is made up of 13 amino acids. V was cut by 8 bases and J by 11 bases, with 24 bases left in between. Germline CDR1 SQVTM, CDR2 ANQGSEA. The CDR3 DNA is TGCAGCTTCATGGGCGCGGGGCTGCCCAGCGCTTTCTTT. It translates to CSFMGAGLPSAFF.

This clone has just one count. The V gene is TRBV4-3, the J gene TRBJ1-2, with 8 bases identical to TRBD1. J was trimmed by 8 bases and V by 4 bases; bases with no gene match: 6. Germline V gene sequence: CDR1 LGHNA, CDR2 YSLEER. CDR3 size: 13 residues. This CDR3 is CASSLDRVRGYTF. DNA for the CDR3: TGCGCCAGCAGCCTGGACAGGGTACGCGGCTACACCTTC.

V gene TRBV7-3 combines with J gene TRBJ2-2, with D perhaps assigned TRBD1 or TRBD2 (6 bases each). Looked up from germline, CDR1 is SGHTA and CDR2 is FQGTGA. CDR3 length: 15 amino acids. V dropped 2 bases and J dropped 4 bases, with 11 bases sitting between them. In DNA form, the CDR3 reads TGTGCCAGCAGCTTAGCACAGGGAGGCACCGGGGAGCTGTTTTTT. Translating gives CASSLAQGGTGELFF.

The CDR3: CASSPFGGEAGEQYF. The CDR3 DNA follows: TGTGCCAGCTCCCCCTTTGGGGGAGAGGCTGGCGAGCAGTACTTC. The V and J genes are TRBV18 and TRBJ2-7; D could derive from TRBD1 or TRBD2 (5 bases each). V was trimmed by 6 bases and J by 6 bases, leaving 21 bases between them. CDR3 length: 15 residues. In germline, CDR1 is KGHSH, CDR2 LQKENI.

V usage is TRBV28 and J usage is TRBJ1-2; 8 nucleotides agree with TRBD1. The V and J ends lost 3 bases and 6 bases, in that order; junction bases with no gene match: 12. Germline lookup yields CDR1 MDHEN and CDR2 SYDVKM. This CDR3 comprises 16 residues. This CDR3 reads CASSFPRGRDIDGYTF. DNA for the CDR3: TGTGCCAGCAGTTTCCCCAGGGGGCGCGATATCGATGGCTACACCTTC.

Relative to its sample, this clone is medium-sized (0.01 to 0.1%). The CDR3: CASNQDRVGGYTF. CDR3 nucleotide sequence: TGTGCCAGCAACCAGGACAGGGTGGGAGGCTACACCTTC. The chain uses TRBV3-1 (or the pseudogene TRBV3-2) and TRBJ1-2, with 8 positions matching TRBD1. Per the germline V gene, CDR1 is LGHDT and CDR2 is YNNKEL (reference sequence). The CDR3 is made up of 13 amino acids. V dropped 7 bases and J dropped 8; count of bases not matched to a gene: 9.

V and J are TRBV4-1 and TRBJ1-2, with D perhaps matching TRBD1 (6 bases). Germline V gene sequence: CDR1 MGHRA, CDR2 YSYEKL. This CDR3 has 16 amino acids. Between the trimmed V and J ends, which lost 0 bases and 1 base, there was a span of 12 bases. In DNA, the CDR3 is TGCGCCAGCAGCCAAGATAGCAGGACAGATAACTATGGCTACACCTTC. It is translated as CASSQDSRTDNYGYTF.

The V and J genes are TRBV6-6 and TRBJ2-7; TRBD1 is a possible D gene (6 bases). The CDR3 has 14 amino acids. Trimming pared 5 bases from V and 3 bases from J, leaving 14 bases between. In germline, CDR1 is MNHNY, CDR2 SVGAGI (reference sequence). The CDR3 coding sequence is TGTGCCAGCAGTCCGACCACAGGGAACTACGAGCAGTACTTC. This sequence encodes CASSPTTGNYEQYF.

The chain carries TRBV6-2 or TRBV6-3 and TRBJ1-5; a weak D match, TRBD1 (5 bases). The germline V and J ends were trimmed by 0 bases and 2 bases, with 11 bases remaining between them. CDR3 length: 16 residues. The germline V gene encodes CDR1 MNHEY and CDR2 SVGEGT. In DNA form, the CDR3 reads TGTGCCAGCAGTTACTCGAGCAGGGTTCGCAATCAGCCCCAGCATTTT. It is translated as CASSYSSRVRNQPQHF.

This clone was seen only a few times. The rearrangement links TRBV7-2 to TRBJ2-6; D is perhaps TRBD2 (5 bases). The CDR3 runs to 16 residues. Germline CDR1 reads SGHTA; CDR2 reads FQGNSA. V lost 8 bases, J lost 0 bases, and 14 bases lay in between. The CDR3: CASVSPADSGANVLTF. As DNA, the CDR3 is TGTGCCAGCGTCTCACCAGCGGACTCTGGGGCCAACGTCCTGACTTTC.

The rearrangement links TRBV3-1 (or the pseudogene TRBV3-2) to TRBJ2-7, with D perhaps matching TRBD2 (5 bases). Deletions cut 1 base from V and 7 bases from J, with 14 bases between. This CDR3 is built from 14 residues. In germline, CDR1 is LGHDT, CDR2 YNNKEL (reference sequence). The CDR3 loop reads CASSQAHATGEQYF. As DNA, the CDR3 is TGTGCCAGCAGCCAAGCCCACGCTACGGGAGAGCAGTACTTC.